A selection of T cell receptor beta chains follows, all from one sample in a study of Graves' ophthalmopathy and Graves' hyperthyroidism. TCRdb called the multiplex PCR reads again in MiXCR, with one record for every CDR3 protein. Here the sample spans under 350,000 distinct CDR3 sequences, 17% being singletons. The sequencing sample was made of peripheral blood. These receptors were obtained from an adult man with Graves' ophthalmopathy. CDR3s leave out the opening cysteine and the closing phenylalanine or tryptophan. D genes are given only for firm matches. For some rows the clone size is stated as once, few or many, or as a class when expanded; others skip it.

TRBV29-1	TRBD1	many	TRBJ2-7	SDSGTGYEQY
TRBV20-1	NA	many	TRBJ1-5	SARDRAAVQH
TRBV28	NA	NA	TRBJ2-5	ASSPYPTTQY
TRBV11-1	TRBD2	NA	TRBJ2-5	ASSLALLAGPQETQY
TRBV4-1	NA	many	TRBJ2-5	ASSQTDQETQY
TRBV30	NA	many	TRBJ1-2	AWKRTEYYGYT
TRBV7-9	TRBD2	many	TRBJ2-7	ASSSSGLAGGEQY
TRBV30	NA	many	TRBJ2-7	AWSSSSYEQY
TRBV2	TRBD2	many	TRBJ2-4	ASSEATSGAKNIQY
TRBV6-5	TRBD1	many	TRBJ1-2	ASMTGDYGYT
TRBV20-1	NA	many	TRBJ2-4	SAREDRLIIAKNIQY
TRBV6-5	NA	many	TRBJ2-7	ASSYSGGLSDEQY
TRBV11-2	TRBD2	many	TRBJ2-5	ASSWGLAGEGYQETQY
TRBV20-1	NA	many	TRBJ1-1	SASDSNTEAF
TRBV11-2	NA	many	TRBJ2-6	ASSLDLGAGGANVLT
TRBV7-8	TRBD2	few	TRBJ2-4	ASSPSLAGGQRNIQY
TRBV6-5	TRBD1	many	TRBJ1-1	ASSTSGGFNTEAF
TRBV28	TRBD2	many	TRBJ2-2	ASSSYREGTGELF
TRBV28	TRBD1	NA	TRBJ1-1	ASTQGGRITEAF
TRBV11-2	NA	many	TRBJ1-2	ASSSPPQGANYGYT
TRBV12-3/TRBV12-4	TRBD2	many	TRBJ2-3	ASSLSLAGDTQY
TRBV7-9	NA	many	TRBJ2-5	ASSPEEWYQETQY
TRBV20-1	TRBD2	many	TRBJ2-7	SAQPGLATYEQY
TRBV28	NA	NA	TRBJ1-5	ASSLRVLAINQPQH
TRBV11-3	NA	many	TRBJ2-4	ASSESGGGKNIQY
TRBV6-5	TRBD1	many	TRBJ1-2	ASTPTAGGLGYGYT
TRBV6-5	NA	many	TRBJ1-5	ASSYTGLGQPQH
TRBV18	NA	many	TRBJ2-5	ASSPTGLAMQETQY
TRBV30	NA	many	TRBJ1-6	AWSFTGNSPLH
TRBV6-1	NA	NA	TRBJ2-7	ASSMGLAKSPRHEQY
TRBV6-2/TRBV6-3	NA	many	TRBJ2-2	ASSSRVNTGELF
TRBV28	TRBD2	many	TRBJ2-7	ASSPLLFLAGRPY